This is a list of T cell receptor beta chains from one sample in a study of beta chain features in type 1 diabetes. TCRdb keeps only in-frame clones here, not all; method: immunoSEQ multiplex PCR. Of about 410,000 clones in the sample, approximately 13% were seen once. Input material: naive CD4+ T cells from blood. The origin of the receptors is a man aged 25-45 years in good health. Both conserved end residues are part of each CDR3. The D gene is left open where the match is weak. Clone size, where shown, is once, few, many, or a class for clones that have expanded.

15	TRBV7-9	few	.	TRBJ2-1	TGTGCCAGCAGCTTAGCCGGGGTCCTCAGTAATGAGCAGTTCTTC	CASSLAGVLSNEQFF
14	TRBV7-9	.	TRBD1	TRBJ1-1	TGTGCCAGCAGCCTTTATTCAGGGGGAACTGAAGCTTTCTTT	CASSLYSGGTEAFF
14	TRBV5-1	few	TRBD2	TRBJ2-3	TGCGCCAGCAGCTTCGGCGGGAGGGCAGATACGCAGTATTTT	CASSFGGRADTQYF
14	TRBV6-5	few	.	TRBJ1-1	TGTGCCAGCTGTAACACCGGCGGGGTCACTGAAGCTTTCTTT	CASCNTGGVTEAFF
16	TRBV18	.	.	TRBJ2-4	TGTGCCAGCTCCCTCCAAACCGGGACCATGAAAAACATTCAGTACTTC	CASSLQTGTMKNIQYF
15	TRBV4-3	.	.	TRBJ2-1	TGCGCCAGCAGCCCTCAAGGAACCGTAGAGAGTGAGCAGTTCTTC	CASSPQGTVESEQFF
12	TRBV19	few	.	TRBJ2-4	TGTGCCAGTAACGATCGCCTGGACATTCAGTACTTC	CASNDRLDIQYF
12	TRBV30	.	TRBD1	TRBJ1-4	TGTGCCCACGGGCAGGGGGGTGAAAAACTGTTTTTT	CAHGQGGEKLFF
16	TRBV23-1	.	TRBD1	TRBJ1-1	TGCGCCAGCAGTCAATTCTCATTGGGACAGGCTAATGAAGCTTTCTTT	CASSQFSLGQANEAFF
16	TRBV14	.	TRBD2	TRBJ2-1	TGTGCCAGCAGCCAAGAAACGCTAGCGGGAGTCAATGAGCAGTTCTTC	CASSQETLAGVNEQFF
13	TRBV9	.	.	TRBJ2-2	TGTGCCAGCAGCGTAGCGATTGGTAGGGAGCTGTTTTTT	CASSVAIGRELFF
15	TRBV6-5	.	.	TRBJ1-1	TGTGCCAGCAGCCTCACCTCTCAAGCAAACACTGAAGCTTTCTTT	CASSLTSQANTEAFF
11	TRBV6-1	.	.	TRBJ1-1	TGTGCCAGCAGTGAAGGGGTACAGGAAAAATTT	CASSEGVQEKF
15	TRBV9	.	.	TRBJ2-1	TGTGCCAGCAGCGGAGGGTTGAGCTCCTACAATGAGCAGTTCTTC	CASSGGLSSYNEQFF
15	TRBV29-1	.	.	TRBJ2-5	TGCAGCTCATGGGACGTTTCGGGCGGCCGAGAGACCCAGTACTTC	CSSWDVSGGRETQYF
16	TRBV11-2	.	TRBD2	TRBJ2-7	TGTGCCAGCAGCTTAGCTCCCCTAGCGGAACTCTACGAGCAGTACTTC	CASSLAPLAELYEQYF
16	TRBV9	.	.	TRBJ2-1	TGTGCCAGCAGCGTAGGGCCAGGGCTCTCCTACAATGAGCAGTTCTTC	CASSVGPGLSYNEQFF
17	TRBV2	.	TRBD2	TRBJ2-3	TGTGCCAGCAGTGAGCGACTAGCGGGGGACCCGAGGGTTACGCAGTATTTT	CASSERLAGDPRVTQYF
20	TRBV2	.	.	TRBJ2-4	TGTGCCAGCAGTGCCTGGACAGCTACGTTACTTCTAGCGGCCAAAAACATTCAGTACTTC	CASSAWTATLLLAAKNIQYF
13	TRBV29-1	.	.	TRBJ2-6	TGCAGCGTTGAAGGGGCTGGGGCCAACGTCCTGACTTTC	CSVEGAGANVLTF
14	TRBV30	few	.	TRBJ1-1	TGTGCCTGGAGTCAAACCACCGGACCGCTTGAAGCTTTCTTT	CAWSQTTGPLEAFF
12	TRBV10-3	.	.	TRBJ2-7	TGTGCCATCAGCGGGGACTTCTACGAGCAGTACTTC	CAISGDFYEQYF
14	TRBV27	few	TRBD1	TRBJ1-6	TGTGCCAGCAGATATACAGGGGCCAATTCACCCCTCCACTTT	CASRYTGANSPLHF
14	TRBV6-5	few	.	TRBJ1-1	TGTGCCAGCAGTTACTCTAGATTGAACACTGAAGCTTTCTTT	CASSYSRLNTEAFF
17	TRBV4-1	few	.	TRBJ2-4	TGCGCCAGCAGCCCAGGTCCAGGATTCGGGTCCAAAAACATTCAGTACTTC	CASSPGPGFGSKNIQYF
20	TRBV9	.	TRBD1	TRBJ2-3	TGTGCCAGCAGCACCCCATCGGGACAGGCTTTTCGAGTTAGCACAGATACGCAGTATTTT	CASSTPSGQAFRVSTDTQYF
13	TRBV5-1	few	.	TRBJ2-3	TGCGCCAGCAGCTTGGATAACTCAGATACGCAGTATTTT	CASSLDNSDTQYF
13	TRBV7-9	few	.	TRBJ2-7	TGTGCCAGCAGCCCGGTTGGGGTTTTGGAGCAGTACTTC	CASSPVGVLEQYF
14	TRBV5-5	few	.	TRBJ2-3	TGTGCCAGCAGCTTACTCGAGCGAACAGATACGCAGTATTTT	CASSLLERTDTQYF
14	TRBV10-3	few	TRBD1	TRBJ1-6	TGTGCCATCAGTGAGCGGACAGGGGAATCACCCCTCCACTTT	CAISERTGESPLHF
15	TRBV27	.	TRBD2	TRBJ2-1	TGTGCCAGCAGTTTACTAGCGGGAGGGCCTGGTGAGCAGTTCTTC	CASSLLAGGPGEQFF
18	TRBV4-3	.	.	TRBJ2-3	TGCGCCAGCAGCCAAGATCGGCAAGCGCCGGGGCGAGCAGATACGCAGTATTTT	CASSQDRQAPGRADTQYF
14	TRBV4-3	few	.	TRBJ2-3	TGCGCCAGCAGCTATGACATTAACACAGATACGCAGTATTTT	CASSYDINTDTQYF
12	TRBV10-3	few	.	TRBJ2-1	TGTGCCATCAGGGGACTCGAGAATGAGCAGTTCTTC	CAIRGLENEQFF
18	TRBV4-2	.	TRBD2	TRBJ2-6	TGTGCCAGCAGCCTCGGAACGGGGGGTCCGACCGGGGCCAACGTCCTGACTTTC	CASSLGTGGPTGANVLTF
13	TRBV29-1	.	.	TRBJ2-7	TGCAGCTTTAGGGGGAATTCCGCCTACGAGCAGTACTTC	CSFRGNSAYEQYF
19	TRBV9	.	TRBD2	TRBJ2-3	TGTGCCAGCAGCCCGACCGGGACTAGCGGGAGGACGCGCACAGATACGCAGTATTTT	CASSPTGTSGRTRTDTQYF
15	TRBV5-1	.	TRBD2	TRBJ2-5	TGCGCCAGCAGCAGAACTAGCGGCCCACAAGAGACCCAGTACTTC	CASSRTSGPQETQYF
18	TRBV7-2	.	TRBD1	TRBJ2-3	TGTGCCAGCAGCTTAGCCCCCCCCGGGACAGGGGAGGCAGATACGCAGTATTTT	CASSLAPPGTGEADTQYF
14	TRBV30	few	.	TRBJ1-1	TGTGCCTGGAGTATAGGTCCGGTGAACACTGAAGCTTTCTTT	CAWSIGPVNTEAFF
14	TRBV28	.	.	TRBJ1-1	TGTGCCAGCAGTTTACCCGGCATGAGCACTGAAGCTTTCTTT	CASSLPGMSTEAFF
11	TRBV12-5	.	.	TRBJ1-2	TGTGCTAGTGGTTTGGGGCGCGGCTACACCTTC	CASGLGRGYTF
13	TRBV23-1	.	.	TRBJ2-3	TGCGCCAGCTCCCAGGCGGGGTCAGATACGCAGTATTTT	CASSQAGSDTQYF
13	TRBV11-3	few	.	TRBJ2-7	TGTGCCAGCAGCTTAAGCCGAACTTACGAGCAGTACTTC	CASSLSRTYEQYF
14	TRBV10-3	.	.	TRBJ1-5	TGTGCCATCAGTGAGGACATTAGCAATCAGCCCCAGCATTTT	CAISEDISNQPQHF
13	TRBV7-6	.	.	TRBJ1-2	TGTGCCAGCAGCCCCTCGTCAAACTATGGCTACACCTTC	CASSPSSNYGYTF
11	TRBV11-2	.	TRBD2	TRBJ2-4	TGTGCCAGCAGCTTTAGCGGGGTAGTGAACTTC	CASSFSGVVNF
14	TRBV19	.	TRBD1	TRBJ2-1	TGTGCCAGTAGCACGACAGGGGGATTCAATGAGCAGTTCTTC	CASSTTGGFNEQFF